The present T cell receptor beta chain was sequenced within a study of shared clonotypes between healthy human individuals. Broader study findings: Some clonotypes were shared by all four sorted-subset donors, while others were not shared. The non-shared ones had lower generation probabilities than the shared ones.

Profiled with immunoSEQ multiplex PCR; TCRdb holds only in-frame clones, not every one. This table holds around 1.9 million clones, just over 90% found once. A word on this clone: Antigen: not known.

CDR1 SGDLS and CDR2 YYNGEE come from the germline V gene. V lost 4 bases, J lost 2 bases, and 3 bases stayed unmatched. The CDR3 loop spans 14 amino acids. CD45RO-negative, CCR7-positively selected cells formed the naive CD8 fraction, excluding terminally differentiated effector memory CD45RA+ cells. The sequence derives from a man younger than 30 in good health. Some clones in this sample may be carry-over from other donors' samples. The chain combines TRBV9 with TRBJ2-1, with 7 bases aligning to TRBD1. Sequencing input: naive CD8+ T cells from PBMCs. The CDR3 coding sequence is TGTGCCAGCAGCCCCGGACAGGCCTACAATGAGCAGTTCTTC. Translation gives CASSPGQAYNEQFF.